Listed here are 29 T cell receptor beta chains from one sample, sequenced in a study of regulatory T cells in long-lasting Graves disease. Construction of the TCR beta libraries employed iRepertoire HTBI primers in conjunction with Arm-PCR of CDR3 regions. MiXCR, run by TCRdb on the multiplex PCR reads, gives a single entry per CDR3 protein. The data show around 250,000 distinct CDR3 sequences, with more than 15% seen just once and approximately 15% held by the top ten. Time point here: newly diagnosed GD, antithyroid drugs for less than 3 months. TCR sequences were obtained from RNA taken from PBMCs. These sequences were also reported in another study, on T cells in Graves' hyperthyroidism and ophthalmopathy.

Source: peripheral blood mononuclear cells (PBMCs), taken at new diagnosis, from a patient treated with antithyroid drugs. The receptors here all came from a woman aged 25 to 45 with Graves disease.

The rearrangement joins TRBV7-2 to TRBJ1-1; D uncertain. The germline gives CDR1 SGHTA, CDR2 FQGNSA. The CDR3 has 13 residues. The V end was cut by 5 bases, the J end by 3 bases, with 10 bases between. As DNA, the CDR3 is TGTACCAGCAGCCAAACAGCCTACACTGAAGCTTTCTTT. It translates to CTSSQTAYTEAFF.

This clonotype was counted ten times or more. The CDR3 region is CSARDRGTSGGDEQFF. The CDR3, as DNA: TGCAGTGCTAGAGATCGTGGGACTAGCGGAGGGGATGAGCAGTTCTTC. The chain recombines TRBV20-1 with TRBJ2-1, with 11 bases aligning to TRBD2. Trimming removed 0 bases from V and 8 bases from J; junction bases left unmatched: 9. The CDR3 is made up of 16 amino acids. The V gene's germline CDR1 is DFQATT and CDR2 SNEGSKA (reference sequence).

This clonotype was observed many times. The genes are TRBV20-1 and TRBJ1-1; D might be TRBD1 (6 bases). CDR3 length: 15 residues. V was pared by 3 bases and J by 8 bases, with 22 bases between. CDR1 is DFQATT, CDR2 SNEGSKA, per germline (reference sequence). As DNA, the CDR3 is TGCAGTGCTAGGGACCCCAACAGGGTATCGGGGGAAGCTTTCTTT. Its translation is CSARDPNRVSGEAFF.

Worth noting for this clonotype: The junction shows a germline mismatch at one end, possibly a read error. This chain uses TRBV2 with TRBJ2-1; 8 bases align to TRBD2. Germline V gene lookup returns CDR1 SNHLY and CDR2 FYNNEI. The CDR3 consists of 14 residues. CDR3: CASSAGGPYSEQFF. CDR3 nucleotide sequence: TGTGCCAGCTCCGCGGGGGGCCCATACAGTGAGCAGTTCTTC. The variable domain in full, with the rest retrieved from reference TRBV2 and TRBJ2-1, is EPEVTQTPSHQVTQMGQEVILRCVPISNHLYFYWYRQILGQKVEFLVSFYNNEISEKSEIFDDQFSVERPDGSNFTLKIRSTKLEDSAMYFCASSAGGPYSEQFFGPGTRLTVL.

This clonotype showed up many times. The CDR3 loop reads CATDAVIETQYF. The CDR3 region has the DNA TGTGCCACAGACGCCGTGATAGAGACCCAGTACTTC. V usage is TRBV7-9 and J usage is TRBJ2-5; D gene ambiguous. Germline values: CDR1 SEHNR, CDR2 FQNEAQ (reference sequence). The CDR3 length is 12 residues. Trimming cost V 10 bases and J 4 bases, with 13 bases left between them.

The sample holds many counts of this clonotype. V and J are TRBV15 and TRBJ1-6; weak D call: TRBD1 (5 bases). V lost 3 bases to trimming and J lost 7 bases, with 10 bases between them. The CDR3 contains 14 residues. From germline, CDR1 is LNHNV and CDR2 YYDKDF (reference sequence). CDR3 residues: CATSSWGENSPLHF. Here the CDR3 DNA reads TGTGCCACCAGCAGTTGGGGCGAAAATTCACCCCTCCACTTT.

This clonotype was observed many times. This chain links TRBV5-1 with TRBJ2-1; no firm D call. CDR3 size: 11 residues. Germline CDR1 is SGHRS and CDR2 is YFSETQ. The V gene lost 3 bases and the J gene lost 10 bases, with 8 bases spanning the gap. CDR3 loop: CASSSQVEQFF. The CDR3 DNA follows: TGCGCCAGCAGCTCTCAGGTGGAGCAGTTCTTC.

This clonotype was observed many times. The chain has TRBV12-3 or TRBV12-4 and TRBJ1-1; no clear D gene. V was clipped by 9 bases and J by 1 base, with 15 bases between them. The CDR3 runs 14 residues. CDR3 sequence: CARPPPKKNTEAFF. The DNA for the CDR3 is TGTGCCAGACCCCCCCCGAAAAAGAACACTGAAGCTTTCTTT.

This clonotype was counted ten times or more. V gene TRBV5-1 combines with J gene TRBJ2-5; 12 positions agree with TRBD2. The CDR3 has 14 residues. V shed 3 bases, J shed 5 bases, and the junction held 2 bases outside the gene matches. Germline CDR1 is SGHRS and CDR2 is YFSETQ. CDR3: CASSWGTSGETQYF. Written as DNA, the CDR3 is TGCGCCAGCAGCTGGGGGACTAGCGGGGAGACCCAGTACTTC.

In this sample, this clonotype turned up a few times. This chain links TRBV6-1 with TRBJ1-4; the match to TRBD1 covers 8 bases. V dropped 8 bases and J dropped 7; count of bases not matched to a gene: 6. CDR1 is MNHNS, CDR2 SASEGT, per germline. This CDR3 spans 13 amino acids. The CDR3 sequence: CASDRGSAEKLFF. Written as DNA, the CDR3 is TGTGCCAGCGACAGGGGATCGGCTGAAAAACTGTTTTTT.

This clonotype was detected many times. The rearrangement uses TRBV13 and TRBJ2-2; tentatively, D is TRBD2 (6 bases). Trimming removed 5 bases at V and 0 bases at J, with 10 bases between. Germline V lookup: CDR1 PRHDT, CDR2 FYEKMQ (reference sequence). The CDR3 spans 15 residues. The CDR3 sequence: CASSTGTANTGELFF. The CDR3 DNA reads TGTGCCAGCAGCACCGGGACTGCGAACACCGGGGAGCTGTTTTTT.

The chain uses TRBV7-8 and TRBJ2-3; D is uncertain. This CDR3 region has 13 residues. Trimming stripped 4 bases from V and 5 bases from J, with 10 bases between. CDR1 is SGHVS and CDR2 is FQNEAQ in the germline V gene. The CDR3 region is CASSSLPEDTQYF. The CDR3 nucleotides read TGTGCCAGCAGCTCCCTCCCGGAAGATACGCAGTATTTT.

The V call is TRBV29-1, the J call TRBJ1-1; D uncertain. This CDR3 is 10 amino acids long. V was shortened by 7 bases and J by 4 bases, with 7 bases between the two germline ends. Germline assignment: CDR1 SQVTM and CDR2 ANQGSEA. The CDR3 spells CSALATEAFF. The CDR3 nucleotides read TGCAGCGCCCTGGCCACTGAAGCTTTCTTT.

This clonotype was counted a few times. The likely explanation is a read error, given a far larger clone one base away. The chain has TRBV14 and TRBJ2-3; 9 nucleotides agree with TRBD2. This CDR3 is built from 15 residues. V was pared by 4 bases and J by 1 base, with 3 bases of the junction left unmatched. Looked up from germline, CDR1 is SGHDN and CDR2 is FVKESK. The CDR3 DNA follows: TGTGCCAGCAGCCCATGGACTAGCGGCACAGATACGCAGTATTTT. Protein sequence: CASSPWTSGTDTQYF.

For this clonotype: A much larger clonotype is one base distant, so this may be a read error. V gene TRBV7-9 combines with J gene TRBJ1-2; weak D call: TRBD1 (5 bases). The CDR3 is 15 amino acids. Germline values: CDR1 SEHNR, CDR2 FQNEAQ (reference sequence). V lost 4 bases and J 6 bases, leaving 18 bases between the germline ends. The CDR3 is CASSSGRAGYNGYTF. The DNA of the CDR3 is TGTGCCAGCAGCTCGGGCAGGGCTGGGTACAATGGCTACACCTTC.

This clonotype appeared many times. The chain links TRBV12-3 or TRBV12-4 to TRBJ1-3, with TRBD1 matching over 7 bases. The CDR3 has 16 residues. Trimming removed 5 bases from V and 4 bases from J; junction bases left unmatched: 11. CDR3: CASSPLGTEAGNTIYF. The CDR3 bases are TGTGCCAGCAGTCCCCTCGGGACAGAAGCCGGAAACACCATATATTTT.

The CDR3 is CASSRDHYEQYF. The CDR3 nucleotides read TGTGCCAGCAGCAGGGACCACTACGAGCAGTACTTC. The chain recombines TRBV11-3 with TRBJ2-7; D tentatively fits TRBD1 or TRBD2 (5 bases each). Trimming cost V 5 bases and J 3 bases, with 8 bases left between them. Germline V gene sequence: CDR1 SGHNT, CDR2 YENEEA. This CDR3 is 12 amino acids long. The full variable domain, in which reference TRBV11-3 and TRBJ2-7 provide the parts outside the CDR3, is EAGVVQSPRYKIIEKKQPVAFWCNPISGHNTLYWYLQNLGQGPELLIRYENEEAVDDSQLPKDRFSAERLKGVDSTLKIQPAELGDSAVYLCASSRDHYEQYFGPGTRLTVT.

In its sample, this clonotype was seen a few times. V gene TRBV7-2 combines with J gene TRBJ2-3, with TRBD2 matching 7 bases. Trimming took 2 bases from V and 0 from J; bases not matched to a gene: 8. CDR3 length: 17 residues. Germline assignment: CDR1 SGHTA and CDR2 FQGNSA. The CDR3: CASSLRASGVSTDTQYF. CDR3 bases: TGTGCCAGCAGCTTAAGGGCTAGCGGCGTTAGCACAGATACGCAGTATTTT.

This clonotype was recorded at least ten times. The chain links TRBV5-1 to TRBJ1-6; 8 nucleotides align to TRBD1. This CDR3 is 16 amino acids long. The germline V gene encodes CDR1 SGHRS and CDR2 YFSETQ. V dropped 3 bases and J dropped 10; count of bases not matched to a gene: 12. The CDR3 DNA reads as TGCGCCAGCAGCTACCACGGACAGGGTGACGGCTCACCCCTCCACTTT. Protein product: CASSYHGQGDGSPLHF.

This clonotype was seen repeatedly, ten times or more. The gene calls are TRBV14 and TRBJ2-1; TRBD1 or TRBD2 may be the D gene (6 bases each). Germline CDR1 reads SGHDN; CDR2 reads FVKESK. V was cut by 3 bases and J by 0 bases, with 12 bases left in between. This CDR3 is built from 16 residues. This CDR3 is CASSHRRGLSYNEQFF. The CDR3 nucleotides are TGTGCCAGCAGCCACCGTCGGGGGCTCTCCTACAATGAGCAGTTCTTC. The variable domain in full, completed from reference TRBV14 and TRBJ2-1, reads EAGVTQFPSHSVIEKGQTVTLRCDPISGHDNLYWYRRVMGKEIKFLLHFVKESKQDESGMPNNRFLAERTGGTYSTLKVQPAELEDSGVYFCASSHRRGLSYNEQFFGPGTRLTVL.

Comments on this clonotype: The CDR3 ends on some other residue instead of the conserved phenylalanine or tryptophan, so this is likely a read error. The chain links TRBV4-2 to TRBJ1-1; 7 nucleotides line up with TRBD1. Germline CDR1 is LGHNA and CDR2 is YNFKEQ. The CDR3 covers 16 residues. J was trimmed by 1 base and V by 3 bases; bases with no gene match: 8. CDR3 residues: CASSHRSGQTNTEAFS. CDR3 coding DNA: TGTGCCAGCAGCCATCGATCGGGACAGACGAACACTGAAGCTTTCTCT.

This clonotype was found many times. This chain uses TRBV5-4 with TRBJ2-5, with D perhaps TRBD1 (6 bases). V was cut by 2 bases and J by 2 bases, with 19 bases left in between. The CDR3 contains 17 residues. From germline, CDR1 is SGHNT and CDR2 YYREEE (reference sequence). CDR3 coding DNA: TGTGCCAGCAGCTTTGGGGCCCCGACAGGTTGGCAAGAGACCCAGTACTTC. Residues: CASSFGAPTGWQETQYF.

At least ten counts were recorded for this clonotype. The chain couples TRBV20-1 to TRBJ2-5; 9 bases line up with TRBD2. CDR1 is DFQATT, CDR2 SNEGSKA, per germline (reference sequence). This CDR3 contains 16 residues. The J segment lost 0 bases and the V segment lost 3 bases, leaving 8 bases of the junction unmatched. CDR3 residues: CSASESLAGYQETQYF. DNA of the CDR3: TGCAGTGCTAGCGAGAGCCTAGCGGGGTACCAAGAGACCCAGTACTTC.

The DNA of the CDR3 is TGCGCCAGCAGCCACCCGGGTCTAAACTATGGCTACACCTTC. The encoded protein is CASSHPGLNYGYTF. This chain uses TRBV4-1 with TRBJ1-2; D call uncertain. CDR3 length equals 14 residues. In germline, CDR1 is MGHRA, CDR2 YSYEKL. With 3 bases removed from V and 2 bases from J, the gap between germline ends came to 10 bases.

This clonotype was detected many times. V gene TRBV3-1 combines with J gene TRBJ1-6; 7 nucleotides line up with TRBD1. V dropped 1 base and J dropped 10; count of bases not matched to a gene: 7. The germline gives CDR1 LGHDT, CDR2 YNNKEL (reference sequence). The CDR3 is 15 residues long. The CDR3, as DNA: TGTGCCAGCAGCCAAGCGGACAGGTTTTTATCACCCCTCCACTTT. Residues: CASSQADRFLSPLHF.

The sample holds many counts of this clonotype. The chain combines TRBV20-1 with TRBJ1-1; tentative D call: TRBD1 (5 bases). Trimming pared 4 bases from V and 3 bases from J, leaving 12 bases between. The germline gives CDR1 DFQATT, CDR2 SNEGSKA (reference sequence). The CDR3 is 13 amino acids. The CDR3 protein is CSANSGGDTEAFF. CDR3 DNA sequence: TGCAGTGCTAATAGCGGGGGAGACACTGAAGCTTTCTTT.

In the case of this clonotype: With a far larger clone one base away, a read error is the likely cause. The CDR3 loop is CAGSLNGNTEAFF. The CDR3 DNA sequence: TGTGCCGGCAGCTTAAATGGAAACACTGAAGCTTTCTTT. The V call is TRBV7-3, the J call TRBJ1-1, with no clear D. Per the germline V gene, CDR1 is SGHTA and CDR2 is FQGTGA. The CDR3 has 13 amino acids.

This clonotype was seen ten or more times. This chain links TRBV20-1 with TRBJ1-2, with D possibly TRBD1 on 5 matching bases. This CDR3 region has 14 residues. The ends were cut back, 7 bases at V and 1 base at J, with 16 bases in the middle. Per germline, CDR1 DFQATT and CDR2 SNEGSKA (reference sequence). CDR3 coding DNA: TGCAGTGTAGGGTCCACGGGGCTTAACTATGGCTACACCTTC. Protein: CSVGSTGLNYGYTF.

This clonotype was seen repeatedly, ten times or more. The chain carries TRBV18 and TRBJ2-4; either TRBD1 or TRBD2 may supply D (5 bases each). This CDR3 is built from 16 residues. Germline V gene data show CDR1 as KGHSH and CDR2 as LQKENI. V was clipped by 0 bases and J by 0 bases, with 9 bases between them. In DNA form, the CDR3 reads TGTGCCAGCTCACCACCTGGGGGAACAGCCAAAAACATTCAGTACTTC. Translating it yields CASSPPGGTAKNIQYF.